This TCR beta chain was captured by sequencing in a study of shared clonotypes between healthy human individuals. Study-wide results and caveats: Although depth was large, rarefaction showed that sequencing of the sorted subsets was incomplete. Generally, naive subsets (rather than memory subsets) showed larger estimated richness.

Concerning this clone: Its specificity is unknown.

This CDR3 has 13 amino acids. Germline-derived CDR1 and CDR2 are MNHNS and SASEGT. Trimming took 2 bases from V and 10 from J; bases not matched to a gene: 5. Using immunoSEQ multiplex PCR, the repertoire was profiled, and TCRdb retains in-frame clones only, with some absent. The top ten clones hold about 2% of a sample with around 700,000 clones, around 72% of them seen once. The receptor's source is a woman aged 30 to 39 in good health. V and J are TRBV6-1 and TRBJ2-1; 7 bases line up with TRBD2. Input material: memory CD4+ T cells sorted from blood. Subset reported: CD45RA-negative fraction. The CDR3 bases are TGTGCCAGCAGTGAACTAAGGGGACTAGAGCAGTTCTTC. Residues: CASSELRGLEQFF.